This T cell receptor (beta chain) was identified in a study of blood T cell repertoires in COVID-19. Background on the study: Whether acute or convalescent, the COVID-19 samples came from the United States, Italy and Spain. Nucleic acid was either cDNA or gDNA, and it came from T cells, B-cell-depleted T cells, or PBMCs.

Seattle-derived patients entered the study during active infection and were followed longitudinally. In the study's own analysis: Reference gene primer amplification in the assay estimated nucleated cell counts. This table comes from immunoSEQ multiplex PCR, and its TCRdb copy is limited to in-frame clones, with some not included. V and J calls and clone size come straight from that table; D and trimming were deduced from the DNA. Among 250,000 or so clones listed, nearly 90% were seen once. This TCR was sampled from an older woman with COVID-19, enrolled during active disease. Sequencing was carried out using peripheral blood.

Written as DNA, the CDR3 is TGTGCCAGCAGTTACGGTCCCTTCCTAGAAGCTTTCTTT. Its protein is CASSYGPFLEAFF. The chain is built from TRBV6-2 or TRBV6-3 and TRBJ1-1; no firm D call. Germline-derived CDR1 and CDR2 are MNHEY and SVGEGT. The CDR3 is made up of 13 amino acids. Trimming shortened V by 2 bases and J by 8 bases, and 12 bases separated the two germline ends.